What follows are 29 T cell receptor beta chains derived from one specimen sequenced in a study of liver allograft versus peripheral blood T cells. Study in general: Intrahepatic T cell receptor repertoires from transplanted livers were compared against repertoires in recipients' peripheral blood.

TCRdb reanalysed the reads using MiXCR and keeps one entry per CDR3 protein. This table has thousands of distinct CDR3 sequences, 18% appearing once. The receptors here all came from a human patient who had a liver transplant. Some T cells may have come from the graft donor.

This clonotype was recorded at least ten times. The chain joins TRBV6-5 to TRBJ2-7; D unclear. The CDR3 has 14 amino acids. CDR1 is MNHEY, CDR2 SVGAGI, per germline. V was trimmed by 2 bases and J by 2 bases, leaving 10 bases between them. In nucleotides, the CDR3 is TGTGCCAGCAGTTACCAAGACTCCCCCTACGAGCAGTACTTC. This encodes CASSYQDSPYEQYF.

This clonotype was counted a few times. The chain carries TRBV11-1 and TRBJ1-1, with D possibly being TRBD1 (5 bases). The CDR3 runs 15 residues. Germline loops: CDR1 SGHAT, CDR2 FQDESV (reference sequence). With 1 base removed from V and 8 bases from J, the gap between germline ends came to 17 bases. The CDR3 protein is CASSLGRGGVGEAFF. The CDR3 coding sequence is TGTGCCAGCAGCTTAGGTCGGGGCGGAGTCGGAGAAGCTTTCTTT. Using reference TRBV11-1 and TRBJ1-1 for the parts outside the CDR3, the full variable domain is EAEVAQSPRYKITEKSQAVAFWCDPISGHATLYWYRQILGQGPELLVQFQDESVVDDSQLPKDRFSAERLKGVDSTLKIQPAELGDSAMYLCASSLGRGGVGEAFFGQGTRLTVV.

With regard to this clonotype: This could be a read error, since a much larger clone is one nucleotide away. CDR3: CTSSPLGSGGALSYEQYF. The CDR3, as DNA: TGTACCAGCAGCCCTCTAGGGAGCGGGGGGGCGTTGAGCTACGAGCAGTACTTC. The chain is built from TRBV13 and TRBJ2-7, with 10 bases aligning to TRBD2. Germline V CDR1 and CDR2: PRHDT, FYEKMQ (reference sequence). The CDR3 length is 18 residues.

At least ten counts were recorded for this clonotype. This rearrangement joins TRBV19 to TRBJ1-3; D not resolved. This CDR3 has 13 amino acids. The V gene's germline CDR1 is LNHDA and CDR2 SQIVND (reference sequence). The V end lost 2 bases, the J end lost 2 bases, and 4 bases lay between the germline ends. Here the CDR3 reads CASSITAGNTIYF. The CDR3 nucleotides read TGTGCCAGTAGTATAACAGCTGGAAACACCATATATTTT.

By share of the sample, this clonotype is medium-sized. This chain links TRBV6-1 with TRBJ2-7; D may match TRBD1 or TRBD2 (5 bases each). The CDR3 is 15 residues long. Germline CDR1 MNHNS, CDR2 SASEGT. Trimming stripped 2 bases from V and 2 bases from J, with 13 bases between. The DNA of the CDR3 is TGTGCCAGCAGTGAACCCCCACCGGGGCCCTACGAGCAGTACTTC. This encodes CASSEPPPGPYEQYF.

This clonotype appeared a few times. The rearrangement joins TRBV28 to TRBJ1-3; TRBD1 might be the D (5 bases). The V end was cut by 6 bases, the J end by 0 bases, with 12 bases between. The CDR3 contains 15 residues. CDR1 is MDHEN, CDR2 SYDVKM, per germline. DNA for the CDR3: TGTGCCAGCAGCAGTACAGGTTACTCTGGAAACACCATATATTTT. Amino acids: CASSSTGYSGNTIYF.

This clonotype was found a few times. CDR3 amino acids: CASTRGRNTEAFF. The CDR3 DNA is TGTGCCAGCACAAGGGGCAGGAACACTGAAGCTTTCTTT. The chain couples TRBV27 to TRBJ1-1; D is possibly TRBD1 (5 bases). Between the trimmed V and J ends, which lost 7 bases and 1 base, there was a span of 10 bases. This CDR3 has 13 amino acids. The germline gives CDR1 MNHEY, CDR2 SMNVEV (reference sequence).

This clonotype is medium-sized by share. This chain links TRBV19 with TRBJ1-2; D perhaps matches TRBD1 (5 bases). Trimming took off 3 bases at V and 1 base at J, with 15 bases between the two ends. This CDR3 is 16 amino acids long. The germline CDR1 and CDR2 sequences are LNHDA and SQIVND (reference sequence). The CDR3 DNA reads as TGTGCCAGTAGTATCGGGCAGGGTGTTGTTAACTATGGCTACACCTTC. It specifies CASSIGQGVVNYGYTF.

By share, this clonotype ranks as medium-sized. This chain links TRBV6-1 with TRBJ1-1, with TRBD1 identical over 7 bases. Trimming removed 6 bases from V and 6 bases from J; junction bases left unmatched: 10. Germline CDR1 is MNHNS and CDR2 is SASEGT. The CDR3 length is 14 residues. CDR3: CASSLGQSFAEAFF. The CDR3, as DNA: TGTGCCAGCAGCTTGGGACAGTCGTTCGCTGAAGCTTTCTTT.

This clonotype occurred many times. The chain couples TRBV27 to TRBJ1-2; possibly TRBD1 for D (6 bases). Germline V lookup: CDR1 MNHEY, CDR2 SMNVEV (reference sequence). With 5 bases removed from V and 3 bases from J, the gap between germline ends came to 25 bases. The CDR3 has 18 residues. The CDR3 DNA follows: TGTGCCAGCAGTCGTGACTTTTATGCTCAGGCAGGGGACTATGGCTACACCTTC. Its translation: CASSRDFYAQAGDYGYTF.

In regard to this clonotype: Only one base separates this from a far larger clonotype, so it likely reflects a read error. The V call is TRBV19, the J call TRBJ2-7, with 10 bases identical to TRBD2. CDR1 and CDR2 (germline): LNHDA, SQIVND (reference sequence). The J segment lost 7 bases and the V segment lost 2 bases, leaving 8 bases of the junction unmatched. CDR3 length: 15 residues. The CDR3 spells CASSISGGGYNEQYF. CDR3 in DNA: TGTGCCAGTAGTATAAGCGGGGGGGGATACAATGAGCAGTACTTC.

This clonotype was seen at least ten times. This chain joins TRBV6-2 or TRBV6-3 and TRBJ1-1, with D perhaps TRBD1 (5 bases). The V end lost 4 bases, the J end lost 4 bases, and 16 bases lay between the germline ends. CDR3 length: 15 residues. Germline V gene lookup returns CDR1 MNHEY and CDR2 SVGEGT. Written as DNA, the CDR3 is TGTGCCAGCAGTTCCCCCGAGGAGGGGAGCACTGAAGCTTTCTTT. This gives the protein CASSSPEEGSTEAFF.

This clonotype has a handful of counts. This chain uses TRBV15 with TRBJ1-3; D unclear. The germline V gene has CDR1 LNHNV and CDR2 YYDKDF (reference sequence). This CDR3 spans 11 amino acids. V was shortened by 7 bases and J by 4 bases, with 5 bases between the two germline ends. This chain's CDR3 is CATTGGNTIYF. The CDR3 coding sequence is TGTGCCACCACCGGGGGAAACACCATATATTTT.

About this clonotype: Since a far larger clone is one base different, this is likely a read error. This chain connects TRBV6-1 to TRBJ1-2; D remains ambiguous. Germline V gene data show CDR1 as MNHNS and CDR2 as SASEGT. The CDR3 is 14 amino acids. For the CDR3, the DNA is TGTGTCAGCAGTCCCTGGGGTATTGACTATGGCTACACCTTC. It specifies CVSSPWGIDYGYTF.

Remarks on this clonotype: This may stem from a read error, because a much larger clone lies one nucleotide away. The chain has TRBV6-1 and TRBJ1-2, with 7 positions matching TRBD1. The CDR3 totals 16 residues. Germline CDR1 is MNHNS and CDR2 is SASEGT. The CDR3 region is CVSSESTWDSNYGYTF. CDR3 bases: TGTGTCAGCAGTGAAAGTACGTGGGACAGTAACTATGGCTACACCTTC.

V gene TRBV6-5 combines with J gene TRBJ1-2; 8 positions match TRBD1. The CDR3 runs 17 residues. Losses at the gene ends were 0 bases for V and 3 bases for J; bases not matched to a gene: 9. CDR1 and CDR2 (germline): MNHEY, SVGAGI. The CDR3 nucleotides are TGTGCCAGCAGTTACTCGGGCAGGGGGCAATGGGACTATGGCTACACCTTC. This translates into CASSYSGRGQWDYGYTF.

This clonotype appeared many times. J is TRBJ1-4 and V is TRBV27; 7 nucleotides align to TRBD1. CDR3 length: 14 residues. In germline, CDR1 is MNHEY, CDR2 SMNVEV (reference sequence). After removal of 3 bases from V and 12 bases from J, the junction contained 10 bases not matched to a gene. In DNA, the CDR3 is TGTGCCAGCAGTTTTACCGGGACAGACCTAGAACTGTTTTTT. Its translation is CASSFTGTDLELFF.

This clonotype was seen many times. Sequence at one end of the junction differs from germline and may be a read error. This sequence joins TRBV6-2 or TRBV6-3 and TRBJ2-1, with 9 bases fitting TRBD2. Germline values: CDR1 MNHEY, CDR2 SVGEGT. The CDR3 runs 15 residues. CDR3 amino acids: CASSDSTSGLNEQFF. CDR3 nucleotides: TGTGCCAGCAGTGACTCGACTAGCGGATTAAATGAGCAGTTCTTC.

This clonotype qualifies as medium-sized (0.01 to 0.1%). J is TRBJ1-1 and V is TRBV27; D not certain. V lost 7 bases and J lost 1, with 10 bases in between. This CDR3 spans 13 amino acids. Germline V gene sequence: CDR1 MNHEY, CDR2 SMNVEV (reference sequence). CDR3 nucleotides: TGTGCCAGCATCGGGCGGACGAACACTGAAGCTTTCTTT. It translates to CASIGRTNTEAFF.

V usage is TRBV30 and J usage is TRBJ1-2; D uncertain. CDR1 and CDR2 (germline): GTSNPN, SVGIG (reference sequence). V gave up 1 base and J gave up 3 bases, with 12 bases separating them. The CDR3 is made up of 14 amino acids. The CDR3 DNA reads as TGTGCCTGGAGTGCTGAGAAGAACTACTATGGCTACACCTTC. Its protein is CAWSAEKNYYGYTF. The full variable domain, rest sourced from reference TRBV30 and TRBJ1-2, is SQTIHQWPATLVQPVGSPLSLECTVEGTSNPNLYWYRQAAGRGLQLLFYSVGIGQISSEVPQNLSASRPQDRQFILSSKKLLLSDSGFYLCAWSAEKNYYGYTFGSGTRLTVV.

The chain links TRBV10-3 to TRBJ1-3; D gene ambiguous. Germline V gives CDR1 ENHRY, CDR2 SYGVKD. Deletions cut 3 bases from V and 1 base from J, with 19 bases between. The CDR3 has 18 residues. CDR3 amino acids: CAISEGYLVPRSGNTIYF. For the CDR3, the DNA is TGTGCCATCAGTGAAGGATATTTGGTACCCCGGTCTGGAAACACCATATATTTT.

J is TRBJ1-4 and V is TRBV27, with 7 bases identical to TRBD1. V gave up 2 bases and J gave up 8 bases; unmatched junction bases: 26. The CDR3 totals 21 residues. Germline CDR1 MNHEY, CDR2 SMNVEV (reference sequence). The DNA of the CDR3 is TGTGCCAGCAGTTTAATAAATGGGTTTTGGGCACAGGGGCGGACGGGGGAAAAACTGTTTTTT. Protein product: CASSLINGFWAQGRTGEKLFF.

This clonotype came up a few times. The rearrangement uses TRBV10-3 and TRBJ1-3, with TRBD1 matching over 7 bases. CDR1 ENHRY and CDR2 SYGVKD come from the germline V gene. This CDR3 is 13 amino acids long. Losses at the gene ends were 7 bases for V and 0 bases for J; bases not matched to a gene: 0. As DNA, the CDR3 is TGTGCCATCAAGGGGGCCTCTGGAAACACCATATATTTT. Translating gives CAIKGASGNTIYF.

This clonotype was seen at least ten times. The chain employs TRBV7-9 and TRBJ1-2, with a tentative D call TRBD1 (6 bases). This CDR3 comprises 14 residues. Germline V gives CDR1 SEHNR, CDR2 FQNEAQ (reference sequence). V lost 0 bases and J 2 bases, leaving 7 bases between the germline ends. CDR3 coding DNA: TGTGCCAGCAGCTTAGCCGGGACAAACTATGGCTACACCTTC. Amino acids: CASSLAGTNYGYTF.

This clonotype was seen only once. One base away lies a much larger clone, so this may be a sequencing read error. The chain employs TRBV6-1 and TRBJ1-2; D is ambiguous. This CDR3 region has 12 residues. The germline V and J ends were trimmed by 3 bases and 5 bases, with 7 bases remaining between them. CDR1 is MNHNS, CDR2 SASEGT, per germline. CDR3 sequence reads: CASSDNGYGYTF. The CDR3 bases are TGTGCCAGCAGTGATAACGGGTATGGCTACACCTTC.

This clonotype is medium-sized (0.01 to 0.1%) in the sample. The V call is TRBV13, the J call TRBJ1-1; D perhaps matches TRBD1 (6 bases). Germline assignment: CDR1 PRHDT and CDR2 FYEKMQ (reference sequence). The CDR3 sequence is 16 residues long. V was shortened by 5 bases and J by 0 bases, with 16 bases between the two germline ends. CDR3 amino acids: CASSQRTEYMNTEAFF. In nucleotides, the CDR3 is TGTGCCAGCAGCCAAAGGACAGAGTACATGAACACTGAAGCTTTCTTT.

Sample share makes this clonotype medium-sized. The chain combines TRBV6-1 with TRBJ2-2; D unclear. The germline V and J ends were trimmed by 2 bases and 5 bases, with 0 bases remaining between them. This CDR3 is built from 11 residues. Looked up from germline, CDR1 is MNHNS and CDR2 is SASEGT. CDR3 DNA: TGTGCCAGCAGTGAAACCGGGGAGCTGTTTTTT. This sequence encodes CASSETGELFF.

This clonotype turned up a few times. This sequence joins TRBV7-9 and TRBJ2-1, with D uncertain. This CDR3 contains 12 residues. V lost 5 bases to trimming and J lost 3 bases, with 5 bases between them. Per the germline V gene, CDR1 is SEHNR and CDR2 is FQNEAQ (reference sequence). CDR3 nucleotide sequence: TGTGCCAGCAGCCCCAACTACAATGAGCAGTTCTTC. Residues: CASSPNYNEQFF. Looking up the rest from reference TRBV7-9 and TRBJ2-1 gives the full variable domain: DTGVSQNPRHKITKRGQNVTFRCDPISEHNRLYWYRQTLGQGPEFLTYFQNEAQLEKSRLLSDRFSAERPKGSFSTLEIQRTEQGDSAMYLCASSPNYNEQFFGPGTRLTVL.

This clonotype occurred a few times. This sequence joins TRBV5-6 and TRBJ1-5, with a tentative D call TRBD1 (5 bases). The germline V gene has CDR1 SGHDT and CDR2 YYEEEE. There are 13 residues in the CDR3. V was shortened by 5 bases and J by 4 bases, with 10 bases between the two germline ends. The CDR3 sequence: CASSWQGNQPQHF. CDR3 nucleotides: TGTGCCAGCAGTTGGCAGGGAAATCAGCCCCAGCATTTT.